This TCR beta chain was observed in a study of regulatory T cells in long-lasting Graves disease. Notes on the study in general: A greater number of public clonotypes (about 2,900) was shared by persistent patients than by new patients (about 880).

V shed 6 bases and J shed 0 bases, with 12 bases lying between them. The CDR3 is 16 residues long. Per the germline V gene, CDR1 is MDHEN and CDR2 is SYDVKM. The time point was: persistent/refractory GD, antithyroid drugs over 5 years with positive TRAb. PBMC RNA served as the TCR library source. The table lists this clonotype with many counts. Its antigen is currently unknown. Through Arm-PCR of CDR3 regions and iRepertoire HTBI primers, TCR beta libraries were built. In TCRdb, the multiplex PCR reads were re-called with MiXCR into one record per CDR3 protein. The data hold a few hundred thousand distinct CDR3 sequences, with 22% observed a single time.

This sequence originates from a female donor with Graves disease. Sequencing was performed on peripheral blood mononuclear cells (PBMCs), taken when the disease was refractory, from a patient treated with antithyroid drugs. The chain is built from TRBV28 and TRBJ2-6; D might be TRBD1 (5 bases). CDR3 in amino acids: CASSLRESSGANVLTF. The CDR3, as DNA: TGTGCCAGCAGCCTCAGGGAAAGCTCTGGGGCCAACGTCCTGACTTTC. Filled out from reference TRBV28 and TRBJ2-6, the complete variable domain reads DVKVTQSSRYLVKRTGEKVFLECVQDMDHENMFWYRQDPGLGLRLIYFSYDVKMKEKGDIPEGYSVSREKKERFSLILESASTNQTSMYLCASSLRESSGANVLTFGAGSRLTVL.